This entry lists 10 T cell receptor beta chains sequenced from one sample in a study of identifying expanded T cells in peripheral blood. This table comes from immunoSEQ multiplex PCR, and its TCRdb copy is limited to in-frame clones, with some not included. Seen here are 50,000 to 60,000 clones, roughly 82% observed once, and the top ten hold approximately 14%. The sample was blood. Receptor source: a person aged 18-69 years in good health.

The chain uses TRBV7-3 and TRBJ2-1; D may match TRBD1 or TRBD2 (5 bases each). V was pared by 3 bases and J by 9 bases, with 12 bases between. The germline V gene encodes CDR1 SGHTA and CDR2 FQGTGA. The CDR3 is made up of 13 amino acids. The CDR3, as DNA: TGTGCCAGCAGCTTCAGAGGGGCGGGTGAGCAGTTCTTC. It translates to CASSFRGAGEQFF. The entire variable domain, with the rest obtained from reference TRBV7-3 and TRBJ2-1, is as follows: GAGVSQTPSNKVTEKGKYVELRCDPISGHTALYWYRQSLGQGPEFLIYFQGTGAADDSGLPNDRFFAVRPEGSVSTLKIQRTERGDSAVYLCASSFRGAGEQFFGPGTRLTVL.

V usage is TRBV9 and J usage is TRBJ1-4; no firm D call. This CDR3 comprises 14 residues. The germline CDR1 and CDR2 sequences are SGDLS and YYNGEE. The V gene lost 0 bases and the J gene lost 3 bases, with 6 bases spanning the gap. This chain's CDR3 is CASSVGGSNEKLFF. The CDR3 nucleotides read TGTGCCAGCAGCGTAGGTGGGTCTAATGAAAAACTGTTTTTT.

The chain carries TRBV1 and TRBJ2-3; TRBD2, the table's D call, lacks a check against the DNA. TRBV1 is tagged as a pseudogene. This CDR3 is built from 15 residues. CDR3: CTRRRPAGGPDTQYF. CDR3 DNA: TGCACCAGAAGGAGACCAGCGGGGGGGCCAGATACGCAGTATTTT.

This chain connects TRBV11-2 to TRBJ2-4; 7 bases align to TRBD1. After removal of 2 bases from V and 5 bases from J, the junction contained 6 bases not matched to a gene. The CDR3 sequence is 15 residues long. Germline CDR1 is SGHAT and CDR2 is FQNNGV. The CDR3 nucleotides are TGTGCCAGCAGCTTACAGGACAGGCTCCAAAACATTCAGTACTTC. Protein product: CASSLQDRLQNIQYF.

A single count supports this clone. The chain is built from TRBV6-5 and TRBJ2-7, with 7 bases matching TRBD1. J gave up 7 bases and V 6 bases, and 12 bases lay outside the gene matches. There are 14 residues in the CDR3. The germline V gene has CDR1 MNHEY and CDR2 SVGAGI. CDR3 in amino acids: CASRSGTAAYEQYV. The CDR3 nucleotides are TGTGCCAGCAGATCCGGGACAGCTGCTTATGAGCAGTACGTC.

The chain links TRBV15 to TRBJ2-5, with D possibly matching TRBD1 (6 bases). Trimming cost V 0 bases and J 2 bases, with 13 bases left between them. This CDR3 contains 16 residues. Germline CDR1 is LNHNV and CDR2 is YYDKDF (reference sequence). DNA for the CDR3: TGTGCCACCAGCAGAGATCCAACAGGGATGCAAGAGACCCAGTACTTC. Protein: CATSRDPTGMQETQYF.

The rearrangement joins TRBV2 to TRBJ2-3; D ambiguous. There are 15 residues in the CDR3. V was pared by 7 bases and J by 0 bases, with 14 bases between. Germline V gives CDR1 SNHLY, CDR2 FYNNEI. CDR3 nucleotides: TGTGCCAGCATCCTCCAGGCCCTAAGCACAGATACGCAGTATTTT. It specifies CASILQALSTDTQYF.

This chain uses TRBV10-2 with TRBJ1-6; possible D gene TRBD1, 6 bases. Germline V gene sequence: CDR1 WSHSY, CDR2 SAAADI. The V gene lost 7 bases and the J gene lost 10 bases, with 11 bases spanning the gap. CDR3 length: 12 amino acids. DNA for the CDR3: TGCGCCAGCAACGGGGGGCGGTCACCCCTCCACTTT. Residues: CASNGGRSPLHF.

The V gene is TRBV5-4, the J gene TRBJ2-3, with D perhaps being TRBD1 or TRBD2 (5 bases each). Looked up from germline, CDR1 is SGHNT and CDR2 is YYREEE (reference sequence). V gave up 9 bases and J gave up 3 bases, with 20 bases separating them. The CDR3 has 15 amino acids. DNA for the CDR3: TGTGCCATCAATTGGGGGACCGGTTGGACAGATACGCAGTATTTT. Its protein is CAINWGTGWTDTQYF.

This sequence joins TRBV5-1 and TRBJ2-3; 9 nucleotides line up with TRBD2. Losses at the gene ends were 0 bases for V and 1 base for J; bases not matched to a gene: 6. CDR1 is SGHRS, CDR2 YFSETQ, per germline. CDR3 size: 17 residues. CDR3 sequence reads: CASSLGLAGSGTDTQYF. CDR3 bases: TGCGCCAGCAGCTTGGGTCTAGCGGGGTCCGGCACAGATACGCAGTATTTT.